Below, 32 T cell receptor beta chains from the same sample are listed, as sequenced in a study of blood T cell repertoires in COVID-19 (TCRdb year 2020). Library creation used the immunoSEQ multiplex PCR assay. What TCRdb holds here is the immuneACCESS table cut down to in-frame rearrangements. Part of the clones is not present; checked against another copy, under half of the missing clones reflect an unresolved V gene, and the others are unexplained. Within this sample are roughly 220,000 clones, with 80% to 90% of them counted one time only. Approximately 4.2% of the sample lies in the top ten. The sequenced sample consisted of PBMCs or T cells enriched from blood (not recorded which). Every receptor here comes from a middle-aged woman with acute COVID-19.

This chain uses TRBV27 with TRBJ2-3; TRBD2 matches at 13 bases. The V and J ends lost 5 bases and 7 bases, in that order; junction bases with no gene match: 12. Per germline, CDR1 MNHEY and CDR2 SMNVEV (reference sequence). The CDR3 length is 17 residues. The CDR3 region is CASSPPPGLAGSHTQYF. CDR3 bases: TGTGCCAGCAGTCCCCCCCCGGGACTAGCGGGGTCTCATACGCAGTATTTT.

The chain uses TRBV7-8 and TRBJ1-2; D is unclear. Per the germline V gene, CDR1 is SGHVS and CDR2 is FQNEAQ. The CDR3 is 14 residues long. V shed 1 base and J shed 2 bases, with 8 bases lying between them. This CDR3 is CASSLERENYGYTF. CDR3 nucleotide sequence: TGTGCCAGCAGCTTAGAGAGGGAGAACTATGGCTACACCTTC.

This clone has only one observation. The chain has TRBV9 and TRBJ1-6; D unresolved. CDR3 length: 14 amino acids. Trimming took off 7 bases at V and 4 bases at J, with 12 bases between the two ends. The germline V gene has CDR1 SGDLS and CDR2 YYNGEE. In DNA, the CDR3 is TGTGCCAGCGGAGAGTTCGCTTATAATTCACCCCTCCACTTT. It specifies CASGEFAYNSPLHF. The full variable domain, completed using reference TRBV9 and TRBJ1-6, is DSGVTQTPKHLITATGQRVTLRCSPRSGDLSVYWYQQSLDQGLQFLIQYYNGEERAKGNILERFSAQQFPDLHSELNLSSLELGDSALYFCASGEFAYNSPLHFGNGTRLTVT.

The chain is built from TRBV28 and TRBJ2-7; 12 bases align to TRBD2. Per germline, CDR1 MDHEN and CDR2 SYDVKM. Trimming cost V 8 bases and J 5 bases; bases outside gene matches: 4. The CDR3 spans 13 residues. The CDR3 is CASLAGGSNEQYF. The CDR3 region has the DNA TGTGCCAGCCTAGCGGGAGGGAGTAACGAGCAGTACTTC.

The V call is TRBV4-1, the J call TRBJ2-7, with 10 bases fitting TRBD2. Per germline, CDR1 MGHRA and CDR2 YSYEKL. V trimming: 0 bases; J trimming: 2 bases; junction bases outside the gene matches: 4. The CDR3 length is 16 residues. This chain's CDR3 is CASSQEPSGRAYEQYF. The DNA of the CDR3 is TGCGCCAGCAGCCAAGAACCCAGCGGGAGGGCCTACGAGCAGTACTTC.

The rearrangement uses TRBV9 and TRBJ1-2; D gene ambiguous. Germline CDR1 is SGDLS and CDR2 is YYNGEE. V was cut by 0 bases and J by 3 bases, with 6 bases left in between. There are 13 residues in the CDR3. CDR3 DNA: TGTGCCAGCAGCGTAGCTACAGACTATGGCTACACCTTC. Translated: CASSVATDYGYTF.

The chain joins TRBV27 to TRBJ2-7; 11 bases align to TRBD2. The CDR3 has 15 residues. The junction had 5 bases not matched to a gene; V was cut back by 3 bases and J by 4 bases. Looked up from germline, CDR1 is MNHEY and CDR2 is SMNVEV (reference sequence). The chain's CDR3 is CASSFTSGRGYEQYF. CDR3 DNA sequence: TGTGCCAGCAGTTTTACTAGCGGGAGAGGTTACGAGCAGTACTTC.

This chain links TRBV28 with TRBJ2-7; possibly TRBD2 for D (6 bases). The CDR3 contains 10 residues. Trimming took 6 bases from V and 6 from J, leaving 6 bases between them. Per the germline V gene, CDR1 is MDHEN and CDR2 is SYDVKM. The CDR3 sequence: CASSGGEQYF. The CDR3 nucleotides read TGTGCCAGCAGCGGGGGCGAGCAGTACTTC.

The chain has TRBV2 and TRBJ2-4; D might be TRBD2 (5 bases). Germline lookup yields CDR1 SNHLY and CDR2 FYNNEI. V lost 9 bases to trimming and J lost 4 bases, with 16 bases between them. CDR3 length equals 14 residues. CDR3: CASRASSAKNIQYF. The CDR3 region has the DNA TGTGCCAGTAGAGCTAGCAGCGCAAAAAACATTCAGTACTTC.

This rearrangement joins TRBV28 to TRBJ1-2; D gene ambiguous. CDR3 length: 13 amino acids. In germline, CDR1 is MDHEN, CDR2 SYDVKM. Trimming removed 5 bases from V and 5 bases from J, with 12 bases in between. The CDR3 loop reads CASSPTERYGYTF. The CDR3, as DNA: TGTGCCAGCAGTCCGACGGAGAGATATGGCTACACCTTC.

The V gene is TRBV6-1, the J gene TRBJ2-1, with 7 bases matching TRBD2. The CDR3 loop spans 17 amino acids. CDR1 and CDR2 (germline): MNHNS, SASEGT. The J segment lost 1 base and the V segment lost 4 bases, leaving 10 bases of the junction unmatched. The CDR3 DNA reads as TGTGCCAGCAGTGGCCGGGACTATAAAACATCCTACAATGAGCAGTTCTTC. Protein product: CASSGRDYKTSYNEQFF.

This chain uses TRBV12-1 with TRBJ2-1; the table's D call of TRBD2 was not tested on the DNA. TRBV12-1 is noted as a pseudogene. CDR3 size: 18 residues. Here the CDR3 reads CASSFKGTSGSSYNEQFF. In DNA form, the CDR3 reads TGTGCCAGCAGCTTTAAAGGGACTAGCGGGAGCTCCTACAATGAGCAGTTCTTC.

This clone showed up just once. The J gene is TRBJ2-7, the V gene TRBV5-5, with D unclear. Germline assignment: CDR1 SGHKS and CDR2 YYEKEE (reference sequence). Trimming took 4 bases from V and 3 from J, leaving 20 bases between them. This CDR3 region has 16 residues. For the CDR3, the DNA is TGTGCCAGCAGCGAAGGAGAAGGCCTAGGCGTCTACGAGCAGTACTTC. It specifies CASSEGEGLGVYEQYF.

The V and J genes are TRBV30 and TRBJ1-6; possible D gene TRBD1, 5 bases. The length of the CDR3 is 16 residues. Germline V gives CDR1 GTSNPN, CDR2 SVGIG (reference sequence). Trimming took 2 bases from V and 6 from J, leaving 17 bases between them. The CDR3 loop reads CAWSTRGLWTNSPLHF. The CDR3, as DNA: TGTGCCTGGAGTACTAGGGGACTTTGGACTAATTCACCCCTCCACTTT.

This chain connects TRBV27 to TRBJ1-6, with 9 bases identical to TRBD1. There are 15 residues in the CDR3. With V trimmed by 3 bases and J by 10 bases, 7 bases remained unmatched. Germline V lookup: CDR1 MNHEY, CDR2 SMNVEV (reference sequence). Here the CDR3 DNA reads TGTGCCAGCAGTTTTACGGGACAGGGCCACTCACCCCTCCACTTT. It yields the protein CASSFTGQGHSPLHF.

Points on this clone: This specimen includes other DNA sequences encoding the same CDR3. The V call is TRBV4-1, the J call TRBJ1-5, with 7 bases fitting TRBD1. The V and J ends lost 3 bases and 2 bases, in that order; junction bases with no gene match: 4. The germline V gene has CDR1 MGHRA and CDR2 YSYEKL. The CDR3 is 15 amino acids. The CDR3 loop is CASSQTDRGNQPQHF. CDR3 bases: TGCGCCAGCAGCCAGACCGACAGGGGCAATCAGCCCCAGCATTTT.

J is TRBJ2-7 and V is TRBV5-4; 9 bases align to TRBD2. From germline, CDR1 is SGHNT and CDR2 YYREEE (reference sequence). CDR3 length: 15 residues. J gave up 2 bases and V 0 bases, and 3 bases lay outside the gene matches. The CDR3 nucleotides are TGTGCCAGCAGCTTGGGTAGCGGGAGCACCTACGAGCAGTACTTC. This gives the protein CASSLGSGSTYEQYF. Based on the CDR3 plus reference TRBV5-4 and TRBJ2-7, the full variable domain is ETGVTQSPTHLIKTRGQQVTLRCSSQSGHNTVSWYQQALGQGPQFIFQYYREEENGRGNFPPRFSGLQFPNYSSELNVNALELDDSALYLCASSLGSGSTYEQYFGPGTRLTVT.

The chain combines TRBV12-2 with TRBJ1-2. TRBV12-2 is deemed a pseudogene. The CDR3 totals 15 residues. The CDR3: CASRFYEGLWGGYTF. CDR3 DNA sequence: TGTGCAAGTCGCTTCTATGAGGGCCTGTGGGGTGGCTACACCTTC.

This clone was recorded once. The gene calls are TRBV5-1 and TRBJ1-2; possible D gene TRBD1, 5 bases. The CDR3 sequence is 14 residues long. Between the trimmed V and J ends, which lost 4 bases and 8 bases, there was a span of 18 bases. CDR1 and CDR2 from the germline V gene are SGHRS and YFSETQ. The chain's CDR3 is CASSGGDFGEGYTF. The CDR3 DNA follows: TGCGCCAGCAGCGGAGGGGATTTCGGAGAGGGCTACACCTTC.

In this sample, this clone turned up a few times. This chain connects TRBV27 to TRBJ2-1; D may be TRBD1 (5 bases). Germline CDR1 and CDR2: MNHEY and SMNVEV (reference sequence). The CDR3 consists of 15 residues. V was trimmed by 3 bases and J by 2 bases, leaving 11 bases between them. The CDR3: CASSFLKGAYNEQFF. As DNA, the CDR3 is TGTGCCAGCAGTTTCCTCAAAGGGGCCTACAATGAGCAGTTCTTC.

This chain links TRBV29-1 with TRBJ2-7; 10 bases agree with TRBD2. The CDR3 totals 16 residues. J gave up 6 bases and V 7 bases, and 18 bases lay outside the gene matches. From germline, CDR1 is SQVTM and CDR2 ANQGSEA. The CDR3 DNA reads as TGCAGCGGACTCGATTATAGGACTAGCGGAGAGCTCGAGCAGTACTTC. Translation: CSGLDYRTSGELEQYF.

The genes are TRBV11-2 and TRBJ2-7; 8 nucleotides match TRBD1. This CDR3 has 14 amino acids. Germline CDR1 reads SGHAT; CDR2 reads FQNNGV. The trim removed 4 bases at V and 2 bases at J, leaving 4 bases unmatched. The CDR3 nucleotides are TGTGCCAGCAGCTCTGGACAGGGACCCTACGAGCAGTACTTC. Translated, it gives CASSSGQGPYEQYF. The full variable domain, its missing parts supplied by reference TRBV11-2 and TRBJ2-7, is EAGVAQSPRYKIIEKRQSVAFWCNPISGHATLYWYQQILGQGPKLLIQFQNNGVVDDSQLPKDRFSAERLKGVDSTLKIQPAKLEDSAVYLCASSSGQGPYEQYFGPGTRLTVT.

There are a few counts of this clone. J is TRBJ1-5 and V is TRBV19; TRBD1 matches 7 bases. The V gene end was trimmed by 6 bases and the J gene end by 4 bases; junction bases not matched to a gene: 12. CDR1 and CDR2 (germline): LNHDA, SQIVND (reference sequence). The length of the CDR3 is 16 residues. The CDR3 loop is CASSLNPGTDNQPQHF. In nucleotides, the CDR3 is TGTGCCAGTAGCCTCAACCCCGGGACAGATAATCAGCCCCAGCATTTT.

This chain uses TRBV19 with TRBJ2-1; TRBD2 might be the D (6 bases). In germline, CDR1 is LNHDA, CDR2 SQIVND (reference sequence). The V and J ends lost 3 bases and 12 bases respectively, with 15 bases between them. The CDR3 extends over 13 amino acids. This CDR3 is CASSMNRRDPQFF. The CDR3 DNA reads TGTGCCAGTAGTATGAATAGGCGGGACCCGCAGTTCTTC.

The J gene is TRBJ2-2, the V gene TRBV7-9, with TRBD1 as a possible D gene (5 bases). The length of the CDR3 is 14 residues. Trimming removed 8 bases at V and 6 bases at J, with 16 bases between. CDR1 and CDR2 (germline): SEHNR, FQNEAQ (reference sequence). CDR3 sequence: CASPPSQGPGELFF. The CDR3 DNA is TGTGCCAGCCCCCCCAGCCAGGGTCCCGGGGAGCTGTTTTTT. The complete variable domain, with remaining parts taken from reference TRBV7-9 and TRBJ2-2, reads DTGVSQNPRHKITKRGQNVTFRCDPISEHNRLYWYRQTLGQGPEFLTYFQNEAQLEKSRLLSDRFSAERPKGSFSTLEIQRTEQGDSAMYLCASPPSQGPGELFFGEGSRLTVL.

V usage is TRBV5-1 and J usage is TRBJ2-4; TRBD1 is a possible D gene (5 bases). V gave up 1 base and J gave up 13 bases, with 24 bases separating them. There are 16 residues in the CDR3. Germline loops: CDR1 SGHRS, CDR2 YFSETQ. This CDR3 is CASSLSYRPQLDPQYF. CDR3 nucleotides: TGCGCCAGCAGCTTGAGTTACAGGCCCCAATTAGACCCCCAGTACTTC.

This chain links TRBV5-4 with TRBJ2-2, with D tentatively TRBD2 (6 bases). Trimming stripped 7 bases from V and 2 bases from J, with 12 bases between. The CDR3 totals 14 residues. Germline CDR1 and CDR2: SGHNT and YYREEE (reference sequence). CDR3 in amino acids: CASGSGVNTGELFF. The CDR3 bases are TGTGCCAGCGGTAGCGGAGTTAACACCGGGGAGCTGTTTTTT. Complete variable domain (other parts from reference TRBV5-4 and TRBJ2-2): ETGVTQSPTHLIKTRGQQVTLRCSSQSGHNTVSWYQQALGQGPQFIFQYYREEENGRGNFPPRFSGLQFPNYSSELNVNALELDDSALYLCASGSGVNTGELFFGEGSRLTVL.

The V call is TRBV5-5, the J call TRBJ2-7; D not resolved. The V end lost 0 bases, the J end lost 4 bases, and 8 bases lay between the germline ends. This CDR3 comprises 13 residues. CDR1 and CDR2 (germline): SGHKS, YYEKEE (reference sequence). In DNA form, the CDR3 reads TGTGCCAGCAGCTTGGGACTCCAATACGAGCAGTACTTC. It codes for CASSLGLQYEQYF. Based on the CDR3 plus reference TRBV5-5 and TRBJ2-7, the full variable domain is DAGVTQSPTHLIKTRGQQVTLRCSPISGHKSVSWYQQVLGQGPQFIFQYYEKEERGRGNFPDRFSARQFPNYSSELNVNALLLGDSALYLCASSLGLQYEQYFGPGTRLTVT.

V and J are TRBV28 and TRBJ1-5, with TRBD1 matching 9 bases. The CDR3 sequence is 15 residues long. V trimming: 5 bases; J trimming: 6 bases; junction bases outside the gene matches: 8. CDR1 is MDHEN and CDR2 is SYDVKM in the germline V gene. In nucleotides, the CDR3 is TGTGCCAGCAGTGCCGGGACAGGGTCGAGTCAGCCCCAGCATTTT. This translates into CASSAGTGSSQPQHF.

The chain combines TRBV15 with TRBJ2-3; tentative D call: TRBD2 (5 bases). The CDR3 spans 12 residues. Germline lookup yields CDR1 LNHNV and CDR2 YYDKDF (reference sequence). V was pared by 6 bases and J by 6 bases, with 10 bases between. DNA for the CDR3: TGTGCCACCAGTGAGGGAGCGGATACGCAGTATTTT. Its translation: CATSEGADTQYF.

The V and J genes are TRBV27 and TRBJ1-1, with TRBD1 matching over 7 bases. The V gene end was trimmed by 5 bases and the J gene end by 3 bases; junction bases not matched to a gene: 12. The CDR3 is 16 residues long. Germline CDR1 MNHEY, CDR2 SMNVEV (reference sequence). The DNA of the CDR3 is TGTGCCAGCAGTCGTTACCCCGGGACAGCCCACACTGAAGCTTTCTTT. Translated: CASSRYPGTAHTEAFF.

This clone was counted between two and nine times. The chain uses TRBV2 and TRBJ1-2; 7 bases map to TRBD1. The trim removed 5 bases at V and 4 bases at J, leaving 7 bases unmatched. Germline values: CDR1 SNHLY, CDR2 FYNNEI. The CDR3 contains 14 residues. CDR3 amino acids: CASSSQGPPYGYTF. The CDR3 DNA is TGTGCCAGCAGTTCACAGGGGCCCCCCTATGGCTACACCTTC.